The 24 T cell receptor beta chains below were found in one sample sequenced in a study of shared clonotypes between healthy human individuals. Method: immunoSEQ multiplex PCR; TCRdb's copy keeps in-frame clones and lacks some. The sample has 490,000 or so clones; 70% to 85% are singletons. The source material was PBMCs. Receptors were obtained from a woman aged 40 to 50 in good health. Some clones in this sample may be carry-over from other donors' samples.

This clone was detected only once. V and J are TRBV14 and TRBJ1-2; D is uncertain. CDR1 SGHDN and CDR2 FVKESK come from the germline V gene. The CDR3 consists of 12 residues. V was cut by 2 bases and J by 11 bases, with 12 bases left in between. CDR3 in amino acids: CASSQSPFGYTF. The CDR3 nucleotides read TGTGCCAGCAGCCAATCCCCGTTCGGTTACACCTTC.

V is TRBV7-8 and J is TRBJ1-4, with TRBD1 matching over 11 bases. This CDR3 contains 15 residues. Trimming at V came to 4 bases and at J to 7 bases, leaving 5 bases not matched to a gene. Germline values: CDR1 SGHVS, CDR2 FQNEAQ. The DNA for the CDR3 is TGTGCCAGCAGCTCTCGGACAGGGGGCGGTGAAAAACTGTTTTTT. This translates into CASSSRTGGGEKLFF.

The chain employs TRBV18 and TRBJ2-1; D ambiguous. CDR3 length equals 13 residues. Germline V gene sequence: CDR1 KGHSH, CDR2 LQKENI. V shed 1 base and J shed 8 bases, with 9 bases lying between them. The CDR3 reads CASSPRSGDEQFF. CDR3 bases: TGTGCCAGCTCACCACGTTCGGGCGATGAGCAGTTCTTC.

The CDR3 DNA reads TGTGCCCATACCGGGACTAGCGGGATCGGGGAGCTGTTTTTT. Translating it yields CAHTGTSGIGELFF. This sequence joins TRBV30 and TRBJ2-2; 13 nucleotides line up with TRBD2. CDR1 and CDR2 (germline): GTSNPN, SVGIG (reference sequence). V dropped 8 bases and J dropped 7; count of bases not matched to a gene: 7. CDR3 length: 14 amino acids. The full variable domain, rest sourced from reference TRBV30 and TRBJ2-2, is SQTIHQWPATLVQPVGSPLSLECTVEGTSNPNLYWYRQAAGRGLQLLFYSVGIGQISSEVPQNLSASRPQDRQFILSSKKLLLSDSGFYLCAHTGTSGIGELFFGEGSRLTVL.

This chain connects TRBV5-4 to TRBJ2-3; a weak D match, TRBD2 (7 bases). Trimming left V 4 bases short and J 2 bases short, with 14 bases between. Germline CDR1 and CDR2: SGHNT and YYREEE (reference sequence). CDR3 length equals 15 residues. The CDR3 loop is CASSRGAGTTDTQYF. Written as DNA, the CDR3 is TGTGCCAGCAGCCGGGGGGCGGGTACCACAGATACGCAGTATTTT.

V usage is TRBV20-1 and J usage is TRBJ2-7; D not certain. The CDR3 contains 10 residues. Germline CDR1 and CDR2: DFQATT and SNEGSKA (reference sequence). The V gene lost 5 bases and the J gene lost 5 bases, with 7 bases spanning the gap. The CDR3 sequence: CSALRHEQYF. CDR3 coding DNA: TGCAGTGCTCTAAGACACGAGCAGTACTTC.

DNA of the CDR3: TGCGCCAGCAGCGCCAACAGGGGCCTGACCTACGAGCAGTACTTC. It yields the protein CASSANRGLTYEQYF. The J gene is TRBJ2-5, the V gene TRBV4-3; TRBD1 aligns across 7 bases. The DNA end is a closer match to TRBJ2-7, so the J assignment may be wrong. This CDR3 is built from 15 residues. Germline-derived CDR1 and CDR2 are LGHNA and YSLEER.

This clone was counted only a few times. This chain links TRBV19 with TRBJ2-1; 7 positions match TRBD2. The V gene end was trimmed by 1 base and the J gene end by 0 bases; junction bases not matched to a gene: 6. The CDR3 totals 17 residues. Germline V gene lookup returns CDR1 LNHDA and CDR2 SQIVND (reference sequence). In DNA form, the CDR3 reads TGTGCCAGTAGTATAGTAGCGGGTCACAGCTCCTACAATGAGCAGTTCTTC. It is translated as CASSIVAGHSSYNEQFF.

The chain has TRBV5-6 and TRBJ1-2; 7 bases match TRBD1. Germline trimming cut 3 bases from V and 1 base from J; bases unmatched to any gene: 3. CDR1 and CDR2 from the germline V gene are SGHDT and YYEEEE. This CDR3 region has 14 residues. In DNA form, the CDR3 reads TGTGCCAGCAGCTCGGGACAGATTAACTATGGCTACACCTTC. This sequence encodes CASSSGQINYGYTF.

This clone was recorded only once. The J gene is TRBJ2-7, the V gene TRBV4-1, with TRBD1 as a possible D gene (5 bases). The V gene lost 1 base and the J gene lost 0 bases, with 16 bases spanning the gap. CDR3 length: 17 residues. Germline-derived CDR1 and CDR2 are MGHRA and YSYEKL. The CDR3 region has the DNA TGCGCCAGCAGCCAAGGGGGTCTGTACAGGAACTCCTACGAGCAGTACTTC. Translating it yields CASSQGGLYRNSYEQYF.

This clone was recorded only once. This rearrangement joins TRBV11-2 to TRBJ2-1, with D possibly being TRBD1 or TRBD2 (5 bases each). The CDR3 has 16 amino acids. V shed 3 bases and J shed 0 bases, with 12 bases lying between them. CDR1 is SGHAT, CDR2 FQNNGV, per germline. The CDR3 region has the DNA TGTGCCAGCAGCTTCGTGGGACCGGCCTCCTACAATGAGCAGTTCTTC. This gives the protein CASSFVGPASYNEQFF.

The genes are TRBV19 and TRBJ1-1; 7 bases fit TRBD1. Germline CDR1 reads LNHDA; CDR2 reads SQIVND (reference sequence). V dropped 1 base and J dropped 0; count of bases not matched to a gene: 14. The CDR3 has 19 residues. In DNA, the CDR3 is TGTGCCAGTAGTATAGTCGGTGGGTGGACAGGTTGGGTGAACACTGAAGCTTTCTTT. Protein: CASSIVGGWTGWVNTEAFF.

This clone was recorded at least ten times. The rearrangement joins TRBV19 to TRBJ2-2; no clear D gene. The length of the CDR3 is 12 residues. V lost 3 bases and J lost 4, with 3 bases in between. Germline CDR1 LNHDA, CDR2 SQIVND (reference sequence). The CDR3 nucleotides are TGTGCCAGTAGTATTAGCACCGGGGAGCTGTTTTTT. It specifies CASSISTGELFF.

The chain recombines TRBV19 with TRBJ1-4; no clear D. Germline V CDR1 and CDR2: LNHDA, SQIVND (reference sequence). V lost 8 bases, J lost 3 bases, and 13 bases lay in between. The CDR3 length is 14 residues. The DNA for the CDR3 is TGTGCCAGTCGAGACCCCGCTGCTAATGAAAAACTGTTTTTT. Translation: CASRDPAANEKLFF.

This CDR3 reads CAWSVGGDSPLHF. In DNA form, the CDR3 reads TGTGCCTGGAGTGTTGGGGGAGATTCACCCCTCCACTTT. The chain combines TRBV30 with TRBJ1-6; D possibly corresponds to TRBD1 (5 bases). CDR1 and CDR2 from the germline V gene are GTSNPN and SVGIG (reference sequence). The CDR3 extends over 13 amino acids. V gave up 0 bases and J gave up 8 bases, with 8 bases separating them.

The CDR3 DNA is TGTGCCAGCAGCCGGACTAGAACCGGGTTGTCAGATACGCAGTATTTT. Translated, it gives CASSRTRTGLSDTQYF. The genes are TRBV7-8 and TRBJ2-3; 7 positions match TRBD2. This CDR3 contains 16 residues. The V segment lost 5 bases and the J segment 4 bases; nucleotides outside the gene matches: 12. Germline V lookup: CDR1 SGHVS, CDR2 FQNEAQ.

This clone was observed a handful of times. The chain combines TRBV28 with TRBJ1-2; possibly TRBD1 for D (6 bases). Germline values: CDR1 MDHEN, CDR2 SYDVKM. V was trimmed by 7 bases and J by 0 bases, leaving 15 bases between them. The CDR3 is made up of 15 amino acids. The CDR3 here is CASNDGTKANYGYTF. CDR3 DNA sequence: TGTGCCAGCAACGACGGGACAAAAGCTAACTATGGCTACACCTTC.

V usage is TRBV19 and J usage is TRBJ2-7; no clear D. Germline lookup yields CDR1 LNHDA and CDR2 SQIVND (reference sequence). Trimming removed 1 base from V and 3 bases from J, with 7 bases in between. The CDR3 length is 13 residues. This chain's CDR3 is CASSIGSRYEQYF. Here the CDR3 DNA reads TGTGCCAGTAGTATAGGGTCTCGCTACGAGCAGTACTTC.

The V gene is TRBV10-3, the J gene TRBJ2-7; the D gene is possibly TRBD1 (6 bases). Germline V gene data show CDR1 as ENHRY and CDR2 as SYGVKD. V shed 4 bases and J shed 0 bases, with 13 bases lying between them. The CDR3 consists of 15 residues. DNA for the CDR3: TGTGCCATCAGTGGAACAGGGTGGCTCTCCTACGAGCAGTACTTC. Translated, it gives CAISGTGWLSYEQYF.

The rearrangement links TRBV18 to TRBJ2-1; 7 positions agree with TRBD2. V was clipped by 3 bases and J by 6 bases; unmatched bases: 14. Germline CDR1 is KGHSH and CDR2 is LQKENI. The CDR3 is made up of 17 amino acids. The CDR3 DNA reads TGTGCCAGCTCACCCCCGCTAGCGGCAAGCTCAGGCAATGAGCAGTTCTTC. Amino acid sequence: CASSPPLAASSGNEQFF.

V usage is TRBV9 and J usage is TRBJ2-5, with D possibly matching TRBD2 (6 bases). V gave up 0 bases and J gave up 1 base, with 13 bases separating them. Germline lookup yields CDR1 SGDLS and CDR2 YYNGEE. This CDR3 contains 16 residues. The CDR3 spells CASSVGGSGGQETQYF. The CDR3 nucleotides read TGTGCCAGCAGCGTAGGGGGTAGCGGAGGCCAAGAGACCCAGTACTTC.

The V call is TRBV30, the J call TRBJ2-7, with TRBD2 as a possible D gene (6 bases). With 6 bases removed from V and 5 bases from J, the gap between germline ends came to 8 bases. The CDR3 has 10 residues. Looked up from germline, CDR1 is GTSNPN and CDR2 is SVGIG (reference sequence). The CDR3 bases are TGTGCCTGCGGGGGAGACGAGCAGTACTTC. Translating it yields CACGGDEQYF.

CDR3 amino acids: CASSKVAGGLEKLFF. CDR3 sequence (DNA): TGTGCCAGCAGCAAAGTTGCAGGGGGCTTGGAAAAACTGTTTTTT. The chain links TRBV21-1 to TRBJ1-4; TRBD1 is taken as the D call from the table, unchecked against the DNA. TRBV21-1 is a recognized pseudogene. CDR3 length: 15 residues.

CDR3 loop: CASSVIETQYF. CDR3 in DNA: TGTGCCAGCAGTGTCATTGAGACCCAGTACTTC. This chain links TRBV6-1 with TRBJ2-5; D is uncertain. With 4 bases removed from V and 5 bases from J, the gap between germline ends came to 5 bases. The CDR3 totals 11 residues. Germline values: CDR1 MNHNS, CDR2 SASEGT.